The 9 T cell receptor beta chains listed next were all sequenced from one sample in a study of CD8+CD57+ T cells in acquired aplastic anemia. Genomic DNA acted as the template from which TCR beta VDJ combination and CDR3 sequence profiling were carried out. TCRdb called the reads again in MiXCR, with one record for every CDR3 protein. Among about 210,000 distinct CDR3 sequences listed, around 32% were seen once. Sequenced: sorted CD4+, CD8+, or CD8+CD57+ T cells (not recorded which) from PBMCs. The receptors were sampled from a human donor in good health, serving as a control.

A remark on this clonotype: A much larger clone differs by one base, so this may be a read error. The chain carries TRBV20-1 and TRBJ1-1; 9 bases align to TRBD1. The junction had 6 bases not matched to a gene; V was cut back by 6 bases and J by 4 bases. There are 13 residues in the CDR3. CDR1 and CDR2 (germline): DFQATT, SNEGSKA (reference sequence). DNA of the CDR3: TGCAGTGCGATCCTGACAGGGGGCACTGAAGCTTTCTTT. Protein: CSAILTGGTEAFF.

This clonotype has a handful of counts. This chain links TRBV7-2 with TRBJ1-5; D is uncertain. Looked up from germline, CDR1 is SGHTA and CDR2 is FQGNSA. The CDR3 contains 13 residues. The V gene lost 5 bases and the J gene lost 7 bases, with 12 bases spanning the gap. The CDR3 nucleotides are TGTGCCAGCAGCCCACCGAGTGAACAGCCCCAGCATTTT. Encoded protein: CASSPPSEQPQHF.

This clonotype was recorded at least ten times. The rearrangement joins TRBV20-1 to TRBJ2-3; no clear D gene. The germline gives CDR1 DFQATT, CDR2 SNEGSKA (reference sequence). V lost 0 bases, J lost 0 bases, and 13 bases lay in between. The CDR3 length is 16 residues. CDR3 nucleotides: TGCAGTGCTAGAGATGGGCAACGCCAGAGCACAGATACGCAGTATTTT. Encoded protein: CSARDGQRQSTDTQYF.

This chain links TRBV11-2 with TRBJ2-7; 9 nucleotides match TRBD2. The J segment lost 5 bases and the V segment lost 9 bases, leaving 8 bases of the junction unmatched. This CDR3 comprises 13 residues. The germline V gene has CDR1 SGHAT and CDR2 FQNNGV. The CDR3 DNA follows: TGTGCCAGTTTGCGGGGGGGCTCGGACGAGCAGTACTTC. As protein: CASLRGGSDEQYF.

This clonotype was recorded at least ten times. This chain uses TRBV7-7 with TRBJ1-5, with D unresolved. CDR1 is SSHAT, CDR2 FNYEAQ, per germline (reference sequence). V lost 8 bases, J lost 11 bases, and 13 bases lay in between. This CDR3 has 11 amino acids. As DNA, the CDR3 is TGTGCCAGCTCAAAAAAGCAGGCCCAGCATTTT. Residues: CASSKKQAQHF.

V usage is TRBV2 and J usage is TRBJ1-5, with D possibly TRBD1 on 5 matching bases. V was trimmed by 11 bases and J by 2 bases, leaving 16 bases between them. Germline V gives CDR1 SNHLY, CDR2 FYNNEI. The CDR3 consists of 14 residues. The CDR3 DNA follows: TGTGCCTCGAACCCCGGGGCACGCAATCAGCCCCAGCATTTT. Residues: CASNPGARNQPQHF.

This clonotype was counted ten times or more. The chain links TRBV24-1 to TRBJ2-5; no clear D. The length of the CDR3 is 16 residues. Trimming removed 4 bases at V and 5 bases at J, with 19 bases between. CDR1 KGHDR and CDR2 SFDVKD come from the germline V gene. The DNA of the CDR3 is TGTGCCACCAGTGACCCGAGAGTCGGTGGTCTGGAGACCCAGTACTTC. This gives the protein CATSDPRVGGLETQYF.

Comment on this clonotype: A clone one base away is much larger, so this may be a read error. The J gene is TRBJ1-2, the V gene TRBV5-1; no clear D gene. In germline, CDR1 is SGHRS, CDR2 YFSETQ. This CDR3 contains 15 residues. The CDR3 DNA sequence: TGCGCCAGCACCTTGGGAGATAACTTTAACTATGGCCACACCTTC. It codes for CASTLGDNFNYGHTF.

Points on this clonotype: The junction departs from the called germline gene at one end, perhaps through a read error. V and J are TRBV2 and TRBJ2-7; D unclear. The CDR3 consists of 13 residues. Germline-derived CDR1 and CDR2 are SNHLY and FYNNEI. The CDR3 nucleotides read TGTGCCAGCAGTGGTCACCGTACGGACGAGCGGTACTTC. Protein sequence: CASSGHRTDERYF.